This T cell receptor beta chain was captured in a study of cytomegalovirus exposure and HLA in healthy donors. Data came from immunoSEQ multiplex PCR; TCRdb stores just in-frame clones and leaves some out. The sample records some 180,000 clones, about 89% being singletons. V was trimmed by 4 bases and J by 4 bases, leaving 16 bases between them. There are 14 residues in the CDR3. Germline V gene lookup returns CDR1 GTSNPN and CDR2 SVGIG (reference sequence). V is TRBV30 and J is TRBJ1-2, with TRBD1 as a possible D gene (5 bases). This TCR came from a man younger than 40 in good health and CMV-seropositive. The sample comprised PBMCs. Written as DNA, the CDR3 is TGTGCCTGGACGCAGGGTTTGGGCCTCTATGGCTACACCTTC. Translated: CAWTQGLGLYGYTF.